A selection of T cell receptor beta chains follows, all from one sample in a study of T cell changes during pregnancy in multiple sclerosis. The table came from immunoSEQ multiplex PCR; TCRdb's copy has only in-frame clones and leaves some out. The data contain 25,000 to 40,000 clones, 91% of them singletons. The sequenced sample was CD8+ T cells from peripheral blood mononuclear cells, obtained in the second trimester of pregnancy. These receptors originate from a female donor in good health, enrolled as a control in a pregnancy study. Both conserved end residues are part of each CDR3.

TRBV7-7 | CASSLRAGTTYNEQFF
TRBV13 | CASSLRQGGDTQYF
TRBV6-6 | CASSSRTGEHEQYF
TRBV5-6 | CASSLGDSYYEQYF
TRBV15 | CATSPGALEAFF
TRBV19 | CASSFWDSNTEAFF
TRBV6-5 | CASSTSSLAYEQYF
TRBV4-3 | CASSQDLSYNSPLHF
TRBV5-6 | CASSFRGQGSSNQPQHF
TRBV29-1 | CSVGDDRGTEAFF
TRBV10-3 | CAISDPSGGADTQYF
TRBV19 | CASSIFREREKLFF
TRBV7-6 | CASSLSPGYSNQPQHF
TRBV5-8 | CASSLGGGPPPNEQFF
TRBV7-2 | CASSFKVRGPTEAFF
TRBV5-1 | CASSFAGTGGPDQPQHF
TRBV9 | CASSERGTSGGAGNEQFF
TRBV9 | CASSEGTGGTDTQYF
TRBV9 | CASSVDRVSSYNSPLHF
TRBV18 | CASSPEGVPYNEQFF
TRBV27 | CASSPHLRGSLIMNTEAFF
TRBV27 | CASSFSGVSYEQYF
TRBV6-1 | CASSEGTSGGPQPSTDTQYF
TRBV7-3 | CASSLGTGNTGELFF
TRBV11-2 | CASSLGQVFSVEQYF
TRBV30 | CACARVGGALEQFF
TRBV7-2 | CASSSPGGEQYF
TRBV5-1 | CASRHSSGEQYF
TRBV5-6 | CASRGRAGTGELFF
TRBV30 | CAWNSGENTGELFF
TRBV27 | CASSYLQGRSNTEAFF
TRBV10-3 | CATATGEGAYEQYF